The 7 T cell receptor beta chains below were found in one sample sequenced in a study of blood T cell repertoires in COVID-19. Sequenced by immunoSEQ multiplex PCR; TCRdb stores in-frame clones only, minus some. In the table there are about 260,000 clones, about 89% of which are singletons. Sequencing input: peripheral blood. These TCRs come from a woman between 50 and 59 years old with acute or convalescent COVID-19.

This rearrangement joins TRBV27 to TRBJ1-2; the D gene is possibly TRBD1 (5 bases). Germline-derived CDR1 and CDR2 are MNHEY and SMNVEV (reference sequence). CDR3 length: 13 residues. With 2 bases removed from V and 6 bases from J, the gap between germline ends came to 10 bases. The CDR3 coding sequence is TGTGCCAGCAGTTTACAGGGAGGTAATGGCTACACCTTC. It specifies CASSLQGGNGYTF.

The V call is TRBV25-1, the J call TRBJ2-7; 10 positions match TRBD2. V dropped 1 base and J dropped 2; count of bases not matched to a gene: 5. Germline lookup yields CDR1 MGHDK and CDR2 SYGVNS. The CDR3 has 16 amino acids. CDR3 loop: CASSEWASGSPYEQYF. The CDR3 DNA is TGTGCCAGCAGTGAATGGGCTAGCGGGAGTCCCTACGAGCAGTACTTC.

This chain joins TRBV7-2 and TRBJ2-7; maybe TRBD2 (6 bases). CDR3 size: 14 residues. Trimming pared 4 bases from V and 3 bases from J, leaving 13 bases between. Germline V gene sequence: CDR1 SGHTA, CDR2 FQGNSA. In nucleotides, the CDR3 is TGTGCCAGCAGCTGGACGTCTAGCGACTACGAGCAGTACTTC. Protein product: CASSWTSSDYEQYF. Full variable domain (rest looked up from reference TRBV7-2 and TRBJ2-7): GAGVSQSPSNKVTEKGKDVELRCDPISGHTALYWYRQSLGQGLEFLIYFQGNSAPDKSGLPSDRFSAERTGGSVSTLTIQRTQQEDSAVYLCASSWTSSDYEQYFGPGTRLTVT.

CDR3 protein: CASSPNLAGGYEQYF. CDR3 nucleotides: TGTGCCAGCAGTCCCAATCTAGCGGGAGGGTACGAGCAGTACTTC. The gene calls are TRBV3-1 (or the pseudogene TRBV3-2) and TRBJ2-7, with 12 nucleotides matching TRBD2. This CDR3 spans 15 amino acids. Germline V gene data show CDR1 as LGHDT and CDR2 as YNNKEL (reference sequence). The trim removed 6 bases at V and 4 bases at J, leaving 7 bases unmatched.

Regarding this clone: At one end the junction does not follow the germline gene, possibly because of a read error. The CDR3 protein is CASSLTAGNTIYF. In nucleotides, the CDR3 is TGTGCCAGCAGCCTAACCGCTGGAAACACCATATATTTT. V and J are TRBV7-3 and TRBJ1-3, with D uncertain. This CDR3 region has 13 residues. Germline values: CDR1 SGHTA, CDR2 FQGTGA. The whole variable domain, filled in from reference TRBV7-3 and TRBJ1-3, reads GAGVSQTPSNKVTEKGKYVELRCDPISGHTALYWYRQSLGQGPEFLIYFQGTGAADDSGLPNDRFFAVRPEGSVSTLKIQRTERGDSAVYLCASSLTAGNTIYFGEGSWLTVV.

The V gene is TRBV5-1, the J gene TRBJ2-5, with D tentatively TRBD1 (6 bases). The length of the CDR3 is 14 residues. V lost 2 bases to trimming and J lost 1 base, with 9 bases between them. Germline CDR1 and CDR2: SGHRS and YFSETQ. DNA for the CDR3: TGCGCCAGCAGCTTAGGGGGATTCCAAGAGACCCAGTACTTC. Translating it yields CASSLGGFQETQYF.

This clone occurred a few times. The J gene is TRBJ1-1, the V gene TRBV24-1; D unclear. V gave up 0 bases and J gave up 4 bases, with 8 bases separating them. Germline V gene lookup returns CDR1 KGHDR and CDR2 SFDVKD. The CDR3 has 14 residues. In nucleotides, the CDR3 is TGTGCCACCAGTGATTTGTTGGAGAGCACTGAAGCTTTCTTT. This codes for CATSDLLESTEAFF.